The clone carrying this T cell receptor beta chain has ten or more counts. Its matching antigen is unknown. Sorted libraries were made with about 1.1 million CD4+ or CD8+ T cells. This sample stems from a study of neurological immune-mediated disorders. Sequencing runs each generated in excess of 160 million TCR-beta sequences derived from 15-18 subjects. TCRdb independently ran MiXCR on the 5' RACE reads; one entry per CDR3 protein. Of about 48,000 distinct CDR3 sequences listed, 4.5% to 7% are singletons. CDR1 is SGHVS, CDR2 FNYEAQ, per germline. The CDR3 totals 13 residues. The ends were cut back, 3 bases at V and 9 bases at J, with 11 bases in the middle. Whole-study findings and limits: When grouped phylogenetically, the repertoires of 18 of the 34 multiple sclerosis patients fell together in one related-CDR3 cluster, which is a possible signature. While HTLV-1-associated myelopathy showed the greatest TCR clonal expansion, multiple sclerosis showed the least, falling below healthy controls.

The specimen was CD4+ T cells from blood. This chain connects TRBV7-6 to TRBJ2-2, with D maybe TRBD2 (6 bases). The TCR originated in a woman aged 18-30 years with multiple sclerosis. The CDR3 is CASSFLGGRELFF. The CDR3 region has the DNA TGTGCCAGCAGCTTCCTCGGGGGAAGGGAGCTGTTTTTT.